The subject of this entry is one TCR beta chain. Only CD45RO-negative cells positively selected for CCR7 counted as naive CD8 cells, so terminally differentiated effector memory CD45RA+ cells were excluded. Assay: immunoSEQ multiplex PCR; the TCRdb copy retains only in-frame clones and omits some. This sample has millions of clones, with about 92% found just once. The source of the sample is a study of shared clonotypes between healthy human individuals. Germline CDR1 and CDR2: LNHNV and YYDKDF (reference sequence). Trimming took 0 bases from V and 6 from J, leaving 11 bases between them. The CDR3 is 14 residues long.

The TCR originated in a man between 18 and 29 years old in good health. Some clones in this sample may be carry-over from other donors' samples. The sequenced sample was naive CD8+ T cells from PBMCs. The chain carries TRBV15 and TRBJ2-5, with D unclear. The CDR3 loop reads CATSRDQSVQTQYF. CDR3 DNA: TGTGCCACCAGCAGAGATCAGTCGGTTCAGACCCAGTACTTC.